These T cell receptor beta chains were read from a single sample in a study of T-cell memory formation after mild COVID-19. TCRdb redid the calling of the 5' RACE reads with MiXCR, one entry per CDR3 protein. The data hold more than 300,000 distinct CDR3 sequences, with 20% to 25% observed a single time. Sequencing was carried out using PBMCs or a T cell subset sorted from them (not recorded which). The receptor source for this set is a man younger than 35 who had mild COVID-19 (a few samples of this study predate the infection). Cell type and time point are not known. CDR3s include the opening cysteine and the closing phenylalanine or tryptophan. D genes are given only for firm matches. Where a row states a size, it is once, few, many or the class of an expanded clone; other rows omit it.

size,V,J,D,CDR3,DNA
few,TRBV10-3,TRBJ2-5,TRBD2,CAISGGTETQYF,TGTGCCATCAGCGGGGGGACGGAGACCCAGTACTTC
few,TRBV7-9,TRBJ2-7,-,CASSEDRYEQYF,TGTGCCAGCAGCGAGGACCGGTACGAGCAGTACTTC
few,TRBV6-1,TRBJ1-4,-,CASSPREGSTNEKLFF,TGTGCCAGCAGTCCTAGAGAGGGTTCAACTAATGAAAAACTGTTTTTT
few,TRBV6-5,TRBJ2-6,-,CASSPRAGLSGANVLTF,TGTGCCAGCAGTCCTCGGGCGGGTCTCTCTGGGGCCAACGTCCTGACTTTC
few,TRBV2,TRBJ1-6,-,CASSERAAGPNSPLHF,TGTGCCAGCAGTGAACGGGCAGCGGGGCCGAATTCACCCCTCCACTTT
few,TRBV14,TRBJ1-1,TRBD1,CASRLDRGNAEAFF,TGTGCCAGCAGACTCGACAGGGGGAACGCTGAAGCTTTCTTT
-,TRBV7-9,TRBJ2-1,-,CASPGRNEQFF,TGTGCCAGCCCCGGAAGAAATGAGCAGTTCTTC
-,TRBV4-1,TRBJ1-2,TRBD1,CASSPGVQGSVYGYTF,TGCGCCAGCAGCCCGGGAGTACAGGGGAGCGTCTATGGCTACACCTTC
-,TRBV6-2/TRBV6-3,TRBJ2-2,-,CASSYSGRGSGELFF,TGTGCCAGCAGTTACTCTGGTCGGGGTTCCGGGGAGCTGTTTTTT
-,TRBV29-1,TRBJ2-2,TRBD1,CSVGDRAPGELFF,TGCAGCGTTGGCGACAGGGCTCCCGGGGAGCTGTTTTTT
-,TRBV27,TRBJ2-2,-,CASSLLGYTGELFF,TGTGCCAGCAGTTTATTAGGGTATACCGGGGAGCTGTTTTTT
-,TRBV7-9,TRBJ1-2,TRBD1,CASSLGQGASYGYTF,TGTGCCAGCAGCTTAGGTCAGGGGGCCTCCTATGGCTACACCTTC
-,TRBV9,TRBJ1-3,-,CASSVGFLSSGNTIYF,TGTGCCAGCAGCGTGGGATTCCTGAGCTCTGGAAACACCATATATTTT